Included here is one TCR beta chain sequence, with context. Its antigen remains unidentified. No much larger clonotype is one base removed from it; base qualities were not supplied. Other nucleotide sequences from this sample produce the same CDR3. The entire isolated RNA was reverse transcribed using the High Capacity cDNA Reverse Transcription Kit, and thus expressed TCRB transcripts were sequenced. Deep immunoSEQ sequencing was performed on naive, central memory and regulatory T cell samples, with an average of about 3.6 million total reads per sample. After sorted cells were lysed in RLT buffer, RNA was extracted with DNase-treated RNeasy Micro or Mini kits, with the choice depending on cell number. To prevent cross-contamination, every cell subset was processed on its own, while patient and healthy donor samples were processed together. Using the immunoSEQ multiplex PCR, TCRB sequences were amplified from cDNA into 87-bp fragments spanning the CDR3 region. Sequencing of the amplicons was done on the Illumina HiSeq platform. Regarding the original processing steps: PCR bias was corrected computationally using synthetic template baselines, and reads within Hamming distance 2 were collapsed, with unmergeable singletons discarded. Reads were aligned to IMGT to assign V, D and J genes, CDR3 length, and insertions or deletions at six rearrangement sites. Within each subset, clonotype counts were normalized to the number of sorted cells before true diversity and Gini coefficients were calculated with the tcR R package. Repertoire sharing was quantified using the overlap coefficient calculated on TCRB nucleotide sequences. Out-of-frame TCRB sequences from naive cells were analyzed to stand in for the pre-selection repertoire. TCRdb took over this immuneACCESS table, retaining in-frame rearrangements with V and J assigned. Such tables are incomplete; in checked studies, under half of the missing clones stem from an unresolved V gene, and the remainder is unexplained. D and trimming were read from the DNA, whereas the V and J calls and clone size are those reported in that table. This sample comprises fewer than 500,000 clones, over 11% of them detected only once. The ten largest clones take up approximately 0.038% of the sample.

Each donor gave one peripheral blood draw, averaging approximately 0.12 L, which was collected into heparinised tubes. Using a panel that included CD45RO, CCR7, CD25, CD127, CD95 and CD27, naive, central memory, regulatory and stem cell-like memory CD4+ T cells were sorted on a BD FACSAria II. Purity was above 95% for every sorted population. PBMCs were isolated right away by Lymphoprep density gradient centrifugation and were stained directly, without culture. To minimize batch effects, samples were stained and sorted in pairs, one healthy donor with one patient per experiment. This sample was included in a study of beta chain features in type 1 diabetes (dated by TCRdb to about 2018). Concerning the study at large: No differences in mean age, gender distribution, total cell number or subset yield were found between patients and healthy donors. Whereas all 28 donors provided naive and central memory subsets, regulatory and stem cell-like memory subsets were isolated from just 8 patients and about 8 healthy donors. The study compared TCRB repertoires of sorted circulating CD4+ T cell subsets between recently diagnosed type 1 diabetes patients and matched healthy donors. Across all samples, almost 110 million sorted cells were examined, and cell number per subset correlated strongly with RNA yield. General findings and caveats noted by the study authors: A moderate but significant shortening of TCRB CDR3 length was observed in type 1 diabetes patients in all four CD4+ subsets. The naive, central memory and regulatory TCRB repertoires appeared to resemble one another more closely among patients than among healthy donors. At VDJ recombination sites, type 1 diabetes patients had fewer insertions and more deleted nucleotides, which implies abnormalities in thymic rearrangement. HLA sub-analyses involved small numbers of individuals, so any influence of HLA type on TCRB rearrangement remained unresolved. Because cDNA was sequenced instead of genomic DNA, activated cells with high expression could be over-represented, although the groups did not differ in activation or CD3 levels. PCR may preferentially amplify shorter templates, but because patient and control samples were amplified and corrected together, any resulting skew would affect both groups equally.

CDR1 and CDR2 were assigned from the germline V gene (reference sequence) as DFQATT and SNEGSKA. The germline ends are 3 bases apart after V is trimmed by 5 bases and J by 3 bases. From its cysteine to its phenylalanine, the CDR3 spans 10 amino acids. The read is trimmed to its CDR3 DNA, 30 bases read in frame from base 1. Sequencing input: naive CD4+ T cells from blood. The sample's cell subset or site label, in plain terms: true naive CD4+ T cells. The chain was built from TRBV20-1 and TRBJ2-3, with the identity of the D gene unclear. This receptor was obtained from a man between 25 and 39 years old in good health. The CDR3 reads as follows: CSARTDTQYF. The sequenced DNA is TGCAGTGCTCGAACAGATACGCAGTATTTT.